This entry describes one T cell receptor beta chain. Its antigen remains unidentified. The germline gives CDR1 LGHNT, CDR2 FRNRAP. J was trimmed by 5 bases and V by 3 bases; bases with no gene match: 4. The CDR3 covers 15 residues. Vbeta (60) and Jbeta (13) primers were used in the PCR. Libraries were prepared by immunoSEQ multiplex PCR; TCRdb keeps only in-frame clonotypes and omits some of them. The sample lists some 160,000 clones, 78% occurring once. This specimen comes from a study of cytomegalovirus exposure and HLA in healthy donors. Study outcomes and limitations: The authors assumed roughly uniform sequencing depth across donors for presence/absence analyses. Later analysis suggested most CMV-associated TCR beta chains were HLA-restricted. CMV serostatus stood as the only immune exposure information on hand. The study flagged about 160 TCR beta chains as cytomegalovirus-associated.

The rearrangement uses TRBV12-5 and TRBJ2-3, with 11 bases identical to TRBD1. The clonotype comes from a male donor in good health and CMV-seronegative. Sample: PBMCs. The CDR3 loop is CASGFGQGARDTQYF. CDR3 nucleotide sequence: TGTGCTAGTGGTTTCGGACAGGGGGCACGAGATACGCAGTATTTT.